Listed below are T cell receptor beta chains from one sample, sequenced in a study of blood T cell repertoires in COVID-19. Generated by immunoSEQ multiplex PCR, the TCRdb table keeps only in-frame clones and is missing some. The table shows about 150,000 clones, with 85% to 90% occurring only once. The sequenced sample was peripheral blood. The receptors come from a woman aged 55-70 years with active COVID-19. Each CDR3 is given with its conserved first and last residue. The order of the fields is J gene, V gene, clone size, D gene, CDR3 protein, CDR3 DNA. A D gene is named only where the DNA matches it firmly. Clone size appears in some rows only: once, few, many, or a class for an expanded clone.

J gene: TRBJ2-2; V gene: TRBV7-6; clone size: .; D gene: .; CDR3 protein: CASTQNTGELFF; CDR3 DNA: TGTGCCAGCACACAAAACACCGGGGAGCTGTTTTTT
J gene: TRBJ1-1; V gene: TRBV27; clone size: .; D gene: TRBD1; CDR3 protein: CASSSGQGLMNTEAFF; CDR3 DNA: TGTGCCAGCAGCTCGGGACAGGGCCTCATGAACACTGAAGCTTTCTTT
J gene: TRBJ2-3; V gene: TRBV10-1; clone size: .; D gene: TRBD1; CDR3 protein: CARVCPTGGTADTQYF; CDR3 DNA: TGCGCCAGGGTTTGCCCAACAGGGGGCACGGCAGATACGCAGTATTTT
J gene: TRBJ2-7; V gene: TRBV4-1; clone size: .; D gene: .; CDR3 protein: CASSQKGVGSEQYF; CDR3 DNA: TGCGCCAGCAGCCAAAAGGGGGTTGGTTCCGAGCAGTACTTC
J gene: TRBJ2-1; V gene: TRBV7-9; clone size: .; D gene: .; CDR3 protein: CASSRTGSKAEQFF; CDR3 DNA: TGTGCCAGCAGTCGGACTGGGTCTAAGGCTGAGCAGTTCTTC
J gene: TRBJ1-1; V gene: TRBV9; clone size: .; D gene: .; CDR3 protein: CASSVVVDPGLGGDTEAFF; CDR3 DNA: TGTGCCAGCAGCGTAGTCGTAGATCCGGGACTAGGGGGTGACACTGAAGCTTTCTTT
J gene: TRBJ2-1; V gene: TRBV19; clone size: .; D gene: .; CDR3 protein: CASRYSREQFF; CDR3 DNA: TGTGCCAGTAGATATAGTCGTGAGCAGTTCTTC
J gene: TRBJ1-2; V gene: TRBV7-9; clone size: .; D gene: TRBD1; CDR3 protein: CASSPQAGGSGYTF; CDR3 DNA: TGTGCCAGCAGCCCCCAGGCAGGGGGAAGTGGCTACACCTTC
J gene: TRBJ1-6; V gene: TRBV30; clone size: .; D gene: TRBD1; CDR3 protein: CAWRATGQGEGSPLHF; CDR3 DNA: TGTGCCTGGAGGGCCACCGGACAGGGGGAAGGCTCACCCCTCCACTTT
J gene: TRBJ2-7; V gene: TRBV2; clone size: .; D gene: TRBD1; CDR3 protein: CASSAQGQPYEQYF; CDR3 DNA: TGTGCCAGCAGTGCCCAGGGACAGCCCTACGAGCAGTACTTC
J gene: TRBJ2-1; V gene: TRBV5-1; clone size: .; D gene: TRBD2; CDR3 protein: CASSLGLAGGPSSYNEQFF; CDR3 DNA: TGCGCCAGCAGCTTAGGACTAGCGGGAGGCCCTAGCTCCTACAATGAGCAGTTCTTC
J gene: TRBJ1-6; V gene: TRBV19; clone size: .; D gene: .; CDR3 protein: CASSRDFRGTYNSPLHF; CDR3 DNA: TGTGCCAGTAGCCGAGACTTCAGGGGTACCTATAATTCACCCCTCCACTTT
J gene: TRBJ2-5; V gene: TRBV7-3; clone size: .; D gene: TRBD2; CDR3 protein: CASSQSWGGTQYF; CDR3 DNA: TGTGCCAGCAGCCAGTCTTGGGGGGGGACCCAGTACTTC
J gene: TRBJ2-7; V gene: TRBV27; clone size: .; D gene: TRBD2; CDR3 protein: CASSLQTSGSLREQYF; CDR3 DNA: TGTGCCAGCAGTTTGCAAACTAGCGGGAGCTTGAGGGAGCAGTACTTC
J gene: TRBJ1-6; V gene: TRBV5-1; clone size: few; D gene: .; CDR3 protein: CASSLATAQENSPLHF; CDR3 DNA: TGCGCCAGCAGCTTGGCAACGGCACAGGAGAATTCACCCCTCCACTTT
J gene: TRBJ2-7; V gene: TRBV5-1; clone size: .; D gene: .; CDR3 protein: CASSLAAGKSYEQYF; CDR3 DNA: TGCGCCAGCAGCTTGGCGGCAGGGAAGTCCTACGAGCAGTACTTC
J gene: TRBJ2-1; V gene: TRBV6-6; clone size: .; D gene: .; CDR3 protein: CASSPLGEEQFF; CDR3 DNA: TGTGCCAGCAGTCCCCTCGGGGAGGAGCAGTTCTTC
J gene: TRBJ2-4; V gene: TRBV3-1/TRBV3-2; clone size: .; D gene: TRBD2; CDR3 protein: CASSPGTSGSWENIQYF; CDR3 DNA: TGTGCCAGCAGCCCGGGGACTAGCGGGAGTTGGGAAAACATTCAGTACTTC
J gene: TRBJ1-6; V gene: TRBV6-5; clone size: .; D gene: .; CDR3 protein: CASSPYMESPLHF; CDR3 DNA: TGTGCCAGCAGTCCCTACATGGAGTCACCCCTCCACTTT
J gene: TRBJ1-1; V gene: TRBV12-3/TRBV12-4; clone size: .; D gene: .; CDR3 protein: CASSLLGDTEAFF; CDR3 DNA: TGTGCCAGCAGTTTGCTAGGGGACACTGAAGCTTTCTTT
J gene: TRBJ1-1; V gene: TRBV2; clone size: .; D gene: .; CDR3 protein: CASSESRYRVSEAFF; CDR3 DNA: TGTGCCAGCAGTGAATCTCGATACAGGGTCTCTGAAGCTTTCTTT
J gene: TRBJ2-7; V gene: TRBV27; clone size: .; D gene: .; CDR3 protein: CASGANSYEQYF; CDR3 DNA: TGTGCCAGCGGGGCCAACTCCTACGAGCAGTACTTC
J gene: TRBJ1-2; V gene: TRBV11-2; clone size: .; D gene: .; CDR3 protein: CASSSRPQGLNYGYTF; CDR3 DNA: TGTGCCAGCAGCTCCCGGCCCCAGGGATTGAACTATGGCTACACCTTC
J gene: TRBJ2-1; V gene: TRBV28; clone size: .; D gene: .; CDR3 protein: CASSPMRQGRRPNEQFF; CDR3 DNA: TGTGCCAGCAGTCCTATGCGTCAGGGGCGGAGACCCAATGAGCAGTTCTTC
J gene: TRBJ2-7; V gene: TRBV29-1; clone size: .; D gene: .; CDR3 protein: CSVTGSSGPPGYEQYF; CDR3 DNA: TGCAGCGTTACCGGTTCATCAGGGCCCCCAGGCTACGAGCAGTACTTC
J gene: TRBJ2-2; V gene: TRBV3-1/TRBV3-2; clone size: .; D gene: .; CDR3 protein: CASSPTRFYTGELFF; CDR3 DNA: TGTGCCAGCAGCCCCACTAGGTTTTACACCGGGGAGCTGTTTTTT
J gene: TRBJ2-7; V gene: TRBV6-2/TRBV6-3; clone size: once; D gene: TRBD2; CDR3 protein: CASSYAGGLYEQYF; CDR3 DNA: TGTGCCAGCAGTTATGCGGGAGGGTTATACGAGCAGTACTTC
J gene: TRBJ1-1; V gene: TRBV5-1; clone size: .; D gene: TRBD1; CDR3 protein: CASSPTGARNTEAFF; CDR3 DNA: TGCGCCAGCAGCCCCACAGGGGCCAGGAACACTGAAGCTTTCTTT
J gene: TRBJ2-1; V gene: TRBV5-1; clone size: once; D gene: .; CDR3 protein: CASSLDSGISYNEQFF; CDR3 DNA: TGCGCCAGCAGCTTGGATAGCGGAATTTCCTACAATGAGCAGTTCTTC
J gene: TRBJ2-7; V gene: TRBV13; clone size: .; D gene: .; CDR3 protein: CASSLRQDEQYF; CDR3 DNA: TGTGCCAGCAGCCTTCGACAGGACGAGCAGTACTTC
J gene: TRBJ2-5; V gene: TRBV7-2; clone size: .; D gene: TRBD2; CDR3 protein: CASSLEGRLALQETQYF; CDR3 DNA: TGTGCCAGCAGCTTAGAAGGGCGACTAGCACTTCAAGAGACCCAGTACTTC
J gene: TRBJ2-5; V gene: TRBV2; clone size: .; D gene: TRBD2; CDR3 protein: CASSEPGLAKQETQYF; CDR3 DNA: TGTGCCAGCAGTGAACCGGGACTAGCCAAACAAGAGACCCAGTACTTC
J gene: TRBJ2-7; V gene: TRBV2; clone size: .; D gene: .; CDR3 protein: CASIPQGYEQYF; CDR3 DNA: TGTGCCAGCATCCCCCAGGGGTACGAGCAGTACTTC
J gene: TRBJ2-1; V gene: TRBV3-1/TRBV3-2; clone size: .; D gene: TRBD1; CDR3 protein: CASSQIRDRGYNEQFF; CDR3 DNA: TGTGCCAGCAGCCAAATCCGGGACAGGGGCTACAATGAGCAGTTCTTC
J gene: TRBJ2-3; V gene: TRBV7-3; clone size: .; D gene: TRBD1; CDR3 protein: CASSSSGGHGDTQYF; CDR3 DNA: TGTGCCAGCAGCTCCTCAGGGGGACATGGAGATACGCAGTATTTT
J gene: TRBJ2-3; V gene: TRBV28; clone size: .; D gene: TRBD2; CDR3 protein: CASRREGLPTDTQYF; CDR3 DNA: TGTGCCAGCAGGCGGGAGGGCCTCCCCACAGATACGCAGTATTTT
J gene: TRBJ2-1; V gene: TRBV7-9; clone size: .; D gene: TRBD2; CDR3 protein: CASSPGTSGYNEQFF; CDR3 DNA: TGTGCCAGCAGCCCCGGGACTAGCGGATACAATGAGCAGTTCTTC
J gene: TRBJ2-7; V gene: TRBV18; clone size: .; D gene: TRBD1; CDR3 protein: CASSSGTASSYEQYF; CDR3 DNA: TGTGCCAGCTCATCCGGGACAGCCAGCTCCTACGAGCAGTACTTC
J gene: TRBJ2-3; V gene: TRBV9; clone size: .; D gene: .; CDR3 protein: CASSFLGSGTDTQYF; CDR3 DNA: TGTGCCAGCAGCTTTCTAGGCTCCGGCACAGATACGCAGTATTTT
J gene: TRBJ1-1; V gene: TRBV9; clone size: .; D gene: .; CDR3 protein: CASSVGFSDRQAFF; CDR3 DNA: TGTGCCAGCAGCGTAGGATTTTCGGACAGACAAGCTTTCTTT
J gene: TRBJ2-1; V gene: TRBV29-1; clone size: .; D gene: TRBD2; CDR3 protein: CSVEGPLAVYNEQFF; CDR3 DNA: TGCAGCGTTGAAGGTCCCCTAGCGGTCTACAATGAGCAGTTCTTC
J gene: TRBJ1-5; V gene: TRBV21-1; clone size: .; D gene: .; CDR3 protein: CASSLGTEPHLRDQPQHF; CDR3 DNA: TGTGCCAGCAGCCTCGGGACAGAGCCACATTTGAGGGATCAGCCCCAGCATTTT
J gene: TRBJ2-1; V gene: TRBV4-3; clone size: .; D gene: .; CDR3 protein: CASSQKGRGSIHEQFF; CDR3 DNA: TGCGCCAGCAGCCAGAAAGGTAGAGGGAGCATCCATGAGCAGTTCTTC
J gene: TRBJ2-3; V gene: TRBV5-1; clone size: .; D gene: .; CDR3 protein: CASSLPRVPDTQYF; CDR3 DNA: TGCGCCAGCAGCTTGCCCAGGGTCCCAGATACGCAGTATTTT
J gene: TRBJ1-4; V gene: TRBV18; clone size: .; D gene: .; CDR3 protein: CASSPPENARTSNEKLFF; CDR3 DNA: TGTGCCAGCTCACCACCGGAGAACGCCCGCACCTCTAATGAAAAACTGTTTTTT
J gene: TRBJ2-7; V gene: TRBV12-5; clone size: .; D gene: .; CDR3 protein: CASGFGRGPYEQYF; CDR3 DNA: TGTGCTAGTGGTTTTGGCAGGGGCCCCTACGAGCAGTACTTC
J gene: TRBJ2-3; V gene: TRBV4-3; clone size: .; D gene: TRBD2; CDR3 protein: CASSTWLWTSGSDTQYF; CDR3 DNA: TGCGCCAGCAGCACCTGGCTATGGACTAGCGGGAGTGATACGCAGTATTTT
J gene: TRBJ2-3; V gene: TRBV5-4; clone size: .; D gene: TRBD2; CDR3 protein: CASSLGGLAGGVGTQYF; CDR3 DNA: TGTGCCAGCAGCTTGGGGGGACTAGCGGGAGGGGTCGGTACGCAGTATTTT